The 9 T cell receptor beta chains presented below share a single source sample, sequenced in a study of blood T cell repertoires in COVID-19. Assay: immunoSEQ multiplex PCR; the TCRdb copy retains only in-frame clones and omits some. The repertoire consists of tens of thousands of clones, with roughly 84% occurring once and the leading ten covering approximately 21%. Source material: peripheral blood. The receptors stem from a woman older than 75 in a cohort sampled during active or convalescent COVID-19.

The chain links TRBV5-1 to TRBJ1-3; TRBD1 aligns across 8 bases. CDR1 is SGHRS, CDR2 YFSETQ, per germline. Losses at the gene ends were 4 bases for V and 4 bases for J; bases not matched to a gene: 7. CDR3 length: 15 amino acids. The CDR3 spells CASSTGTGQGNTIYF. CDR3 nucleotides: TGCGCCAGCAGCACGGGGACAGGCCAAGGAAACACCATATATTTT.

The chain combines TRBV20-1 with TRBJ1-1; D call uncertain. V lost 5 bases and J 2 bases, leaving 6 bases between the germline ends. The CDR3 extends over 11 amino acids. Germline lookup yields CDR1 DFQATT and CDR2 SNEGSKA (reference sequence). CDR3 DNA sequence: TGCAGTGCTGAGACTAACACTGAAGCTTTCTTT. Translation gives CSAETNTEAFF.

This chain joins TRBV3-1 (or the pseudogene TRBV3-2) and TRBJ2-2; 8 nucleotides agree with TRBD1. The CDR3 runs to 14 residues. The junction had 6 bases not matched to a gene; V was cut back by 6 bases and J by 6 bases. The V gene's germline CDR1 is LGHDT and CDR2 YNNKEL (reference sequence). CDR3: CASSWTGWAGELFF. In DNA form, the CDR3 reads TGTGCCAGCAGTTGGACAGGGTGGGCCGGGGAGCTGTTTTTT.

The chain joins TRBV19 to TRBJ1-1, with 7 bases aligning to TRBD1. V lost 3 bases, J lost 9 bases, and 4 bases stayed unmatched. Looked up from germline, CDR1 is LNHDA and CDR2 is SQIVND (reference sequence). The CDR3 runs 12 residues. CDR3 protein: CASSIGQAQAFF. The CDR3, as DNA: TGTGCCAGTAGTATTGGACAGGCCCAAGCTTTCTTT.

The chain has TRBV5-4 and TRBJ2-3; D might be TRBD1 (6 bases). Germline lookup yields CDR1 SGHNT and CDR2 YYREEE (reference sequence). V lost 5 bases and J lost 6, with 22 bases in between. The CDR3 covers 16 residues. The CDR3 loop reads CASRPNTGIPSDTQYF. Here the CDR3 DNA reads TGTGCCAGCAGACCAAACACAGGGATCCCTAGCGATACGCAGTATTTT.

The V and J genes are TRBV9 and TRBJ2-1; D gene uncertain. This CDR3 has 16 residues. Trimming removed 0 bases from V and 8 bases from J, with 18 bases in between. Germline V lookup: CDR1 SGDLS, CDR2 YYNGEE. The CDR3 DNA sequence: TGTGCCAGCAGCGTAGGTTCTAGGCCTTCAGTCCATGAGCAGTTCTTC. It codes for CASSVGSRPSVHEQFF.

This clone has a single count. The chain joins TRBV28 to TRBJ1-4, with 8 positions matching TRBD1. The V segment lost 0 bases and the J segment 6 bases; nucleotides outside the gene matches: 0. There are 14 residues in the CDR3. Germline V gene sequence: CDR1 MDHEN, CDR2 SYDVKM. CDR3 DNA sequence: TGTGCCAGCAGTTTATGGACAGGGGATGAAAAACTGTTTTTT. It specifies CASSLWTGDEKLFF. The full variable domain, completed using reference TRBV28 and TRBJ1-4, is DVKVTQSSRYLVKRTGEKVFLECVQDMDHENMFWYRQDPGLGLRLIYFSYDVKMKEKGDIPEGYSVSREKKERFSLILESASTNQTSMYLCASSLWTGDEKLFFGSGTQLSVL.

The chain carries TRBV19 and TRBJ1-5; TRBD1 might be the D (6 bases). The CDR3 is made up of 11 amino acids. Per the germline V gene, CDR1 is LNHDA and CDR2 is SQIVND (reference sequence). With 7 bases removed from V and 16 bases from J, the gap between germline ends came to 17 bases. The CDR3 bases are TGTGCCAGTACCTTCAAGGGACATTTTCATTTT. It is translated as CASTFKGHFHF.

V gene TRBV19 combines with J gene TRBJ1-5; D unclear. The germline V gene encodes CDR1 LNHDA and CDR2 SQIVND (reference sequence). The CDR3 loop spans 14 amino acids. V shed 9 bases and J shed 2 bases, with 14 bases lying between them. This CDR3 is CASFFSGGNQPQHF. The DNA for the CDR3 is TGTGCCAGCTTCTTCAGCGGGGGCAATCAGCCCCAGCATTTT.